A selection of T cell receptor beta chains follows, all from one sample in a study of blood T cell repertoires in COVID-19. Sequenced by immunoSEQ multiplex PCR; TCRdb stores in-frame clones only, minus some. The sample records some 110,000 clones, approximately 85% being singletons. Specimen: peripheral blood. These receptors were obtained from a woman older than 75 with COVID-19, enrolled during active disease. The CDR3 runs from the conserved cysteine through the conserved F or W. A D gene is named only where the DNA matches it firmly. Clone sizes are given selectively: once, few, many, or a class where the clone is expanded.

>TRBV7-9|once|TRBJ2-7|.
TGTGCCAGCAGCTTTAGGTCGGCGGGGGAGCAGTACTTC
CASSFRSAGEQYF
>TRBV28|.|TRBJ1-1|.
TGTGCCAGCAGTTTCCCGACAGCTTCTGAAGCTTTCTTT
CASSFPTASEAFF
>TRBV15|.|TRBJ1-1|.
TGTGCCACCGGGAAGGGAGGGGTAACTAATACTGAAGCTTTCTTT
CATGKGGVTNTEAFF
>TRBV27|.|TRBJ2-3|TRBD2
TGTGCCAGCAGTGCACCGACTAGCGGGAACCACAATACGCAGTATTTT
CASSAPTSGNHNTQYF
>TRBV11-2|few|TRBJ1-5|TRBD1
TGTGCCAGCAGCTTGCAACAGGGGGGACAGCCCCAGCATTTT
CASSLQQGGQPQHF
>TRBV6-1|.|TRBJ1-2|TRBD1
TGTGCCAGCAGTGAAGCGCCTAGGACAGGGATCTATGGCTACACCTTC
CASSEAPRTGIYGYTF
>TRBV5-6|.|TRBJ1-5|.
TGTGCCAGCAGCCATAACAGGGCCAGCAATCAGCCCCAGCATTTT
CASSHNRASNQPQHF
>TRBV20-1|once|TRBJ1-2|.
TGCAGTGCTAGAAGAGGGAATGGCTACACCTTC
CSARRGNGYTF
>TRBV7-2|.|TRBJ1-2|.
TGTGCCAGCAGCTTAGCGACTAGGGGTAAAAACTATGGCTACACCTTC
CASSLATRGKNYGYTF
>TRBV9|.|TRBJ2-1|.
TGTGCCAGCAGCGCCTATTCCGAGGGGGACGGGATCAACAATGAGCAGTTCTTC
CASSAYSEGDGINNEQFF
>TRBV27|.|TRBJ1-6|.
TGTGCCAGCAGTTCGACCGGCCGCCATGGGGGGAGAAGCTCCTATAATTCACCCCTCCACTTT
CASSSTGRHGGRSSYNSPLHF
>TRBV5-5|.|TRBJ2-7|TRBD2
TGTGCCAGCAGCTTGGGGGCTAGCGGTGGGTACGAGCAGTACTTC
CASSLGASGGYEQYF
>TRBV7-2|.|TRBJ1-1|.
TGTGCCAGCAGCTTCTCCCAGAAACGCGGCACTGAAGCTTTCTTT
CASSFSQKRGTEAFF
>TRBV2|.|TRBJ2-3|TRBD2
TGTGCCAGCACGCGGGGGGCAGGTGGAGATACGCAGTATTTT
CASTRGAGGDTQYF
>TRBV10-3|.|TRBJ1-2|.
TGTGCCATCAACCAAGGACAGCTGATGAAGGGCTACACCTTC
CAINQGQLMKGYTF
>TRBV5-4|.|TRBJ2-2|TRBD2
TGTGCCAGCAGCTTGGGTAGCGGGAGCGGGGAGCTGTTTTTT
CASSLGSGSGELFF
>TRBV18|.|TRBJ2-5|.
TGTGCCAGCTCACCAATCCTAGCTGAGACCCAGTACTTC
CASSPILAETQYF
>TRBV5-1|.|TRBJ2-5|.
TGCGCCAGCAGCCTCGGGGAAGGGGGAGGGCCCCGGACCCAGTACTTC
CASSLGEGGGPRTQYF
>TRBV6-6|.|TRBJ2-3|TRBD2
TGTGCCAGCAGTGGGACTAGCGGGAGGTCCGATACGCAGTATTTT
CASSGTSGRSDTQYF
>TRBV3-1/TRBV3-2|.|TRBJ2-3|TRBD1
TGTGCCAGCAGCCAAAGACAGGGGGCCAGCACAGATACGCAGTATTTT
CASSQRQGASTDTQYF
>TRBV20-1|.|TRBJ1-5|TRBD1
TGCAGTGCTAGTCCGGGACAGGGTGACCAGCCCCAGCATTTT
CSASPGQGDQPQHF
>TRBV5-1|.|TRBJ2-5|TRBD1
TGCGCCAGCAGCCAAACAGGGGGCGTGGGGGGAGAGACCCAGTACTTC
CASSQTGGVGGETQYF
>TRBV1|few|TRBJ1-3|.
TGCACCAGCAGCCAAGAAGGCAGGGGGCTTGGAAACACCATATATTTT
CTSSQEGRGLGNTIYF
>TRBV19|.|TRBJ2-4|.
TGTGCCAGTAGTCCCCGCCCACAGGCCTTAGCCAAAAACATTCAGTACTTC
CASSPRPQALAKNIQYF
>TRBV7-9|.|TRBJ2-7|.
TGTGCCAGCAGCCATCACACCGTCTTATACGAGCAGTACTTC
CASSHHTVLYEQYF
>TRBV28|many|TRBJ1-1|.
TGTGCCAGCAGTTTAGGGGGGATGAGTGAAGCTTTCTTT
CASSLGGMSEAFF
>TRBV29-1|.|TRBJ2-3|.
TGCAGCGTTGAAGGCCTTCAGGGCAATACGCAGTATTTT
CSVEGLQGNTQYF
>TRBV28|.|TRBJ1-1|.
TGTGACAGCAGTCCCAACAGGGCTGGCGTCACTGAAGCTTTCTTT
CDSSPNRAGVTEAFF
>TRBV5-3|.|TRBJ2-7|TRBD2
TGTGCCAGAAGCTGGTGGGTTAGCGGGAGGGCCGGGATCGAGCAGTACTTC
CARSWWVSGRAGIEQYF
>TRBV6-5|.|TRBJ1-6|.
TGTGCCAGCAGCGTCTATAATTCACCCCTCCACTTT
CASSVYNSPLHF
>TRBV7-2|.|TRBJ2-1|.
TGTGCCAGCAGCCAGGGACTCAGGGGGGACAATGAGCAGTTCTTC
CASSQGLRGDNEQFF
>TRBV28|.|TRBJ2-7|TRBD1
TGTGCCAGCAGTTCCCCGACGGGACAGGGAAGCTCCTACGAGCAGTACTTC
CASSSPTGQGSSYEQYF
>TRBV20-1|.|TRBJ1-1|.
TGCAGTGCTAGTGACAGACTTGCTATGAACACTGAAGCTTTCTTT
CSASDRLAMNTEAFF
>TRBV15|.|TRBJ2-7|.
TGTGCCACCAGCAGAGCCAGGGAATCCTACGAGCAGTACTTC
CATSRARESYEQYF
>TRBV11-3|.|TRBJ2-4|.
TGTGCCAGCAGCTTAGATACCAAAAACATTCAGTACTTC
CASSLDTKNIQYF
>TRBV5-4|.|TRBJ1-1|TRBD1
TGTGCCAGCAGCTCAATAACCGGGACAGGGAGCGCTGAAGCTTTCTTT
CASSSITGTGSAEAFF
>TRBV28|few|TRBJ2-4|.
TGTGCCAGCTCAGATCGAAACATTCAGTACTTC
CASSDRNIQYF
>TRBV4-3|.|TRBJ1-4|.
TGCGCCAGCAGCCAAGACGCACAGGGTTCGGAAAAACTGTTTTTT
CASSQDAQGSEKLFF
>TRBV10-3|.|TRBJ2-3|.
TGTGCCATCAGTGGAGCGAACCCTAGCACAGATACGCAGTATTTT
CAISGANPSTDTQYF
>TRBV19|.|TRBJ1-1|.
TGTGCCAGTAGTTTCTGGGCGGGAATGAACACTGAAGCTTTCTTT
CASSFWAGMNTEAFF